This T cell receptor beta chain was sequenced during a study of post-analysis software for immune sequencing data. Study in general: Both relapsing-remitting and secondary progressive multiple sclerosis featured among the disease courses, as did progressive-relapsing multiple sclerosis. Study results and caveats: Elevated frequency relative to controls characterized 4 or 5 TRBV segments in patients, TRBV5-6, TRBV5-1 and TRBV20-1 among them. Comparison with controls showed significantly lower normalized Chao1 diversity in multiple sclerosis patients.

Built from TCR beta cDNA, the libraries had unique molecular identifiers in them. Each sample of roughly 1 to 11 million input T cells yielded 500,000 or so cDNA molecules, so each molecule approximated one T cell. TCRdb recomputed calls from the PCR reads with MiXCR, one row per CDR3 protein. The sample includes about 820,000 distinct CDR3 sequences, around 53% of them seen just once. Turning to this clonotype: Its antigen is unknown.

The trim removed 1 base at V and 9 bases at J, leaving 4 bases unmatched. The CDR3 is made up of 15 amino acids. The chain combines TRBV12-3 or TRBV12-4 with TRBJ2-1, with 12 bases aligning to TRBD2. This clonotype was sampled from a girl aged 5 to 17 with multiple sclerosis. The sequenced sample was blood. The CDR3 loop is CASSLVTSGSIEQFF. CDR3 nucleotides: TGTGCCAGCAGTTTAGTGACTAGCGGGAGTATTGAGCAGTTCTTC.